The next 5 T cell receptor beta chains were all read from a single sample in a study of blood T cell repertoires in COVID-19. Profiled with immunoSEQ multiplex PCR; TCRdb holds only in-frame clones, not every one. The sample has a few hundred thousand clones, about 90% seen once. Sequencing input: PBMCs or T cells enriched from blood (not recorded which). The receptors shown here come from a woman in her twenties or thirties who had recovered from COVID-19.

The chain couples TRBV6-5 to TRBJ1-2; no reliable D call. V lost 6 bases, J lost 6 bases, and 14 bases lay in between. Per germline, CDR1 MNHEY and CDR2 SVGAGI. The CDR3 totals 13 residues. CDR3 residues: CASRRGPWDGYTF. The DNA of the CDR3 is TGTGCCAGCAGACGCGGCCCCTGGGATGGCTACACCTTC.

CDR3 bases: TGTGCCAGCAGTCCCAGGGGAGACTCCTACGAGCAGTACTTC. This gives the protein CASSPRGDSYEQYF. The rearrangement links TRBV6-5 to TRBJ2-7, with a possible D match to TRBD1 (6 bases). The CDR3 runs to 14 residues. V was clipped by 5 bases and J by 0 bases, with 11 bases between them. CDR1 is MNHEY, CDR2 SVGAGI, per germline.

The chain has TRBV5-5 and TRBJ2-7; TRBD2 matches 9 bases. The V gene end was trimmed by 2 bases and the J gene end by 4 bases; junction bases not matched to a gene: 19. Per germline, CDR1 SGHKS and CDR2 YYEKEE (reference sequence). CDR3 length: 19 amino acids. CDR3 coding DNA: TGTGCCAGCAGCTTTTCGCGGGGGGGTGGCCCCCGGACCACTTACGAGCAGTACTTC. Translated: CASSFSRGGGPRTTYEQYF.

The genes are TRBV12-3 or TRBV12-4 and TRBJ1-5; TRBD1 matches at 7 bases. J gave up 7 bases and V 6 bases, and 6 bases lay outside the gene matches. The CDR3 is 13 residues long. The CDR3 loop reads CASRERQGQPQHF. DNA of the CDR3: TGTGCCAGCAGGGAAAGACAGGGACAGCCCCAGCATTTT.

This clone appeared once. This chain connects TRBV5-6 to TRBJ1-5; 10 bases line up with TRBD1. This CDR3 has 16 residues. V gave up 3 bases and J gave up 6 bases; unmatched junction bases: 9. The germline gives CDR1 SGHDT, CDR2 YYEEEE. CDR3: CASSSAGTGVFQPQHF. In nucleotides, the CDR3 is TGTGCCAGCAGCTCAGCCGGGACAGGGGTGTTTCAGCCCCAGCATTTT. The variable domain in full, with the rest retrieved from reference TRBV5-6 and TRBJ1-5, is DAGVTQSPTHLIKTRGQQVTLRCSPKSGHDTVSWYQQALGQGPQFIFQYYEEEERQRGNFPDRFSGHQFPNYSSELNVNALLLGDSALYLCASSSAGTGVFQPQHFGDGTRLSIL.